The 5 T cell receptor beta chains listed next were all sequenced from one sample in a study of T cells in Graves' hyperthyroidism and ophthalmopathy. Amplified regions were TCR beta CDR3 sequences from RNA transcripts. In the first-round RT-PCR of the TCR CDR3, the HTBI primer set was used. Each CDR3 protein is one row after TCRdb ran MiXCR on the multiplex PCR reads. The sample holds roughly 570,000 distinct CDR3 sequences, about half seen once. The sequenced material came from peripheral blood or thyroid tissue (not recorded which). These receptors were obtained from an adult woman with Graves' disease, either hyperthyroidism or ophthalmopathy (not recorded which).

This clonotype has ten or more counts. This chain uses TRBV5-4 with TRBJ1-1; D gene ambiguous. The CDR3 loop spans 12 amino acids. V was shortened by 4 bases and J by 6 bases, with 10 bases between the two germline ends. The germline CDR1 and CDR2 sequences are SGHNT and YYREEE (reference sequence). CDR3 DNA: TGTGCCAGCAGCCGCATCGGAGCTGAAGCTTTCTTT. Translation: CASSRIGAEAFF.

Comment on this clonotype: A junction boundary mismatches the germline segment, possibly from a read error. The chain combines TRBV24-1 with TRBJ2-5; a possible D gene is TRBD2 (5 bases). CDR1 is KGHDR and CDR2 is SFDVKD in the germline V gene. The CDR3 is 15 residues long. In DNA form, the CDR3 reads TGTGCCACCAGTGATTGGCGCGGACTTAAAGAGGCCCAGTACTTC. This codes for CATSDWRGLKEAQYF.

The count of this clonotype is one. The rearrangement uses TRBV20-1 and TRBJ2-5; TRBD2 matches 7 bases. Trimming took 5 bases from V and 2 from J; bases not matched to a gene: 5. This CDR3 region has 13 residues. Germline V gene lookup returns CDR1 DFQATT and CDR2 SNEGSKA (reference sequence). The CDR3 protein is CSARHGGQETQYF. The CDR3 DNA sequence: TGCAGTGCTCGGCACGGGGGGCAAGAGACCCAGTACTTC.

In this sample, this clonotype turned up many times. The chain employs TRBV20-1 and TRBJ2-5, with TRBD2 matching 10 bases. CDR1 and CDR2 (germline): DFQATT, SNEGSKA (reference sequence). V trimming: 6 bases; J trimming: 5 bases; junction bases outside the gene matches: 12. This CDR3 contains 15 residues. CDR3 nucleotides: TGCAGTGCAAGAACTCTAGCGGGAGTGTGGGAGACCCAGTACTTC. The encoded protein is CSARTLAGVWETQYF.

This clonotype was seen a few times. This chain connects TRBV6-1 to TRBJ2-5; 10 bases align to TRBD2. Germline values: CDR1 MNHNS, CDR2 SASEGT. The CDR3 runs to 17 residues. V trimming: 8 bases; J trimming: 5 bases; junction bases outside the gene matches: 17. Here the CDR3 DNA reads TGTGCCAGCTCAGATCTGGAGGCTAGCGGGAGTGAGGAGACCCAGTACTTC. Translating it yields CASSDLEASGSEETQYF.